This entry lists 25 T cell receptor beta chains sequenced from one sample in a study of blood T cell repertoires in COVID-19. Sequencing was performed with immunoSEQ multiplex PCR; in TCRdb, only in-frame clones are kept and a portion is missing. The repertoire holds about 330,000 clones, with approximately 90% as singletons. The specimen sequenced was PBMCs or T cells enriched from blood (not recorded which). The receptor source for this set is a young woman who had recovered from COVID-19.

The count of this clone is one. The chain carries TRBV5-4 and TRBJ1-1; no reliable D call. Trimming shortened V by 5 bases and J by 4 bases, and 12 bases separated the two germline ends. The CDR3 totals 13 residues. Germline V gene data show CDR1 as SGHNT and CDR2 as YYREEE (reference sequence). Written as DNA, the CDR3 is TGTGCCAGCAGACAAATGGGGAGCACTGAAGCTTTCTTT. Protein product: CASRQMGSTEAFF. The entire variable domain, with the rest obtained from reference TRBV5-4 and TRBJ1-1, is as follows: ETGVTQSPTHLIKTRGQQVTLRCSSQSGHNTVSWYQQALGQGPQFIFQYYREEENGRGNFPPRFSGLQFPNYSSELNVNALELDDSALYLCASRQMGSTEAFFGQGTRLTVV.

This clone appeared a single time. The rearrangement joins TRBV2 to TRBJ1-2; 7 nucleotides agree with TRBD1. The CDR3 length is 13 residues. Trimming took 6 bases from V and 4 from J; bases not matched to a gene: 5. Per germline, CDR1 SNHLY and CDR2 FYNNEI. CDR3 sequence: CASRDREGYGYTF. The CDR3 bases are TGTGCCAGCAGAGACAGGGAAGGCTATGGCTACACCTTC.

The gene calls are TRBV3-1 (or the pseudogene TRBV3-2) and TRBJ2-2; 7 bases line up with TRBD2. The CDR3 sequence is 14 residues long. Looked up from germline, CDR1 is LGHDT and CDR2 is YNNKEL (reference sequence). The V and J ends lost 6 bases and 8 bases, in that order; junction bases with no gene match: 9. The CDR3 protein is CASRQTSPPGELFF. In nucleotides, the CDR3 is TGTGCCAGCAGGCAGACTAGCCCCCCAGGGGAGCTGTTTTTT.

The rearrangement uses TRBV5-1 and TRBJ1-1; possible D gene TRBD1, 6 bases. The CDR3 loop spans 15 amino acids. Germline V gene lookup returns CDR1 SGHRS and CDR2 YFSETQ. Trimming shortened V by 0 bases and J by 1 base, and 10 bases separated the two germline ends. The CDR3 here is CASSLEPGENTEAFF. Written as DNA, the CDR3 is TGCGCCAGCAGCTTGGAACCAGGGGAGAACACTGAAGCTTTCTTT.

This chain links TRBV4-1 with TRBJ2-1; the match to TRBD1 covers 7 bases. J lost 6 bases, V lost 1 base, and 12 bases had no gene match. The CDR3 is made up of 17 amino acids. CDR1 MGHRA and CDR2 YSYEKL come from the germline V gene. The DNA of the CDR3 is TGCGCCAGCAGCCAAGTAACAGGGGTAGGCCAAGGCAATGAGCAGTTCTTC. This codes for CASSQVTGVGQGNEQFF.

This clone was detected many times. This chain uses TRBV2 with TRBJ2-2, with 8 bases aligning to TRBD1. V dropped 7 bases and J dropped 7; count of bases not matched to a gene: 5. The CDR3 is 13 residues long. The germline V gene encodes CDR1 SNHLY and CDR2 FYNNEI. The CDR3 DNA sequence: TGTGCCAGCAACGGACAGGGTAACGGGGAGCTGTTTTTT. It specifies CASNGQGNGELFF.

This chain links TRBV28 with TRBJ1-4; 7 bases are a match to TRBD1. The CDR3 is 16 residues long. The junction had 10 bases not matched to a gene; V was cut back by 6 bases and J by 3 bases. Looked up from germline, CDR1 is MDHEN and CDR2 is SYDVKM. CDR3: CASRDTPGQSNEKLFF. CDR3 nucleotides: TGTGCCAGCAGGGATACTCCGGGACAGTCTAATGAAAAACTGTTTTTT.

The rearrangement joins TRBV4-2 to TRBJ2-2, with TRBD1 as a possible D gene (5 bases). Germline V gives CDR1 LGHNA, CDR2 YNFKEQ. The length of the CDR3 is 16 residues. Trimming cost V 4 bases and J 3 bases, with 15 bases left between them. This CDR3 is CASSLSQGIDTGELFF. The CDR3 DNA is TGTGCCAGCAGCCTATCTCAGGGTATTGACACCGGGGAGCTGTTTTTT.

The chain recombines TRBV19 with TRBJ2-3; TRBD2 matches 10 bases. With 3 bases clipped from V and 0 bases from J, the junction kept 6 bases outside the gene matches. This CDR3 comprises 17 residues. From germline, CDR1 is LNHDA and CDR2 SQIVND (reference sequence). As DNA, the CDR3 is TGTGCCAGTAGTATTGGTAGCGGGGGGCCCAGCACAGATACGCAGTATTTT. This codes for CASSIGSGGPSTDTQYF.

CDR3 region: CASSSRTNSYEQYF. The CDR3 nucleotides read TGTGCCAGCAGCAGCCGGACTAACTCCTACGAGCAGTACTTC. This rearrangement joins TRBV13 to TRBJ2-7, with D possibly matching TRBD2 (6 bases). Trimming took 5 bases from V and 0 from J, leaving 11 bases between them. Germline V gene data show CDR1 as PRHDT and CDR2 as FYEKMQ (reference sequence). There are 14 residues in the CDR3.

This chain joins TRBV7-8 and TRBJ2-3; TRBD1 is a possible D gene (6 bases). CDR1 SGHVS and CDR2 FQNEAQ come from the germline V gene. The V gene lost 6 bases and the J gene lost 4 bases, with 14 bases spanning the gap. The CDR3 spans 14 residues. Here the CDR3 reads CASRQGHLADTQYF. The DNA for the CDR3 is TGTGCCAGCAGGCAGGGGCACCTAGCAGATACGCAGTATTTT.

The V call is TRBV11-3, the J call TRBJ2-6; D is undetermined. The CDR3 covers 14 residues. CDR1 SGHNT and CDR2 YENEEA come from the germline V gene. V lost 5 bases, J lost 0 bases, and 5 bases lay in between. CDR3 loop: CASSPFSGANVLTF. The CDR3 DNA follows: TGTGCCAGCAGCCCGTTCTCTGGGGCCAACGTCCTGACTTTC.

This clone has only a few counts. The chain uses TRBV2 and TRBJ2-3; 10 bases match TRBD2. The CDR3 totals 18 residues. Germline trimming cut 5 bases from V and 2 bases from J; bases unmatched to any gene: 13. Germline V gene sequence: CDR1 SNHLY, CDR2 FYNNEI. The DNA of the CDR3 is TGTGCCAGCAGTACCTGGGCTAGCGGGGGCCTAAACACAGATACGCAGTATTTT. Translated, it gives CASSTWASGGLNTDTQYF.

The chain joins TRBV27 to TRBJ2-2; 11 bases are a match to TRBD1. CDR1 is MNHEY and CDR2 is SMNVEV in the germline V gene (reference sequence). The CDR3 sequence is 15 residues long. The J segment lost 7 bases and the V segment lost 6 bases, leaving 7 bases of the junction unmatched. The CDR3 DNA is TGTGCCAGCAGCCCCGGGACAGGGGGTAACGGGGAGCTGTTTTTT. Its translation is CASSPGTGGNGELFF.

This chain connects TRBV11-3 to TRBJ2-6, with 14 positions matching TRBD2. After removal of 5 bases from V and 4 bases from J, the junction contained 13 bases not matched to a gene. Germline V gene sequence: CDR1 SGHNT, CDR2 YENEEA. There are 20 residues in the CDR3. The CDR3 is CASSTSGLAGAPRGANVLTF. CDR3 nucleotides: TGTGCCAGCAGCACCTCGGGACTAGCGGGGGCCCCAAGGGGGGCCAACGTCCTGACTTTC.

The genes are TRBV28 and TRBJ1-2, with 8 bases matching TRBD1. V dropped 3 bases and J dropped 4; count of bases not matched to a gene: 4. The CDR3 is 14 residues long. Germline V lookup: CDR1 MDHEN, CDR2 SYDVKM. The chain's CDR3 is CASSFMTGAYGYTF. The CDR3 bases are TGTGCCAGCAGTTTTATGACAGGGGCCTATGGCTACACCTTC.

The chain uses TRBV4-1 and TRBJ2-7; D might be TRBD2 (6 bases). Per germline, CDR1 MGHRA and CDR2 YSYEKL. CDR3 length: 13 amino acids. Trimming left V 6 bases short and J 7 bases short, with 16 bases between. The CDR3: CASSLVHREEQYF. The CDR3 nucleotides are TGCGCCAGCAGTCTGGTACATCGGGAGGAGCAGTACTTC.

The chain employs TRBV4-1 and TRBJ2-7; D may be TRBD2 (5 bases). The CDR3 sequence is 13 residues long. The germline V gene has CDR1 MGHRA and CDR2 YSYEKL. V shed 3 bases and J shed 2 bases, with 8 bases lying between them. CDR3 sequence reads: CASSQDWTYEQYF. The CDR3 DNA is TGCGCCAGCAGCCAGGACTGGACCTACGAGCAGTACTTC.

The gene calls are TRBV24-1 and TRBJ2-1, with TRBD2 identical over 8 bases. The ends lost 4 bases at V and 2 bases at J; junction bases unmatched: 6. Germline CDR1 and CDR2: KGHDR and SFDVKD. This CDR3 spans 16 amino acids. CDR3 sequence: CATSDPTSGPYNEQFF. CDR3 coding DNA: TGTGCCACCAGTGACCCTACTAGCGGTCCCTACAATGAGCAGTTCTTC.

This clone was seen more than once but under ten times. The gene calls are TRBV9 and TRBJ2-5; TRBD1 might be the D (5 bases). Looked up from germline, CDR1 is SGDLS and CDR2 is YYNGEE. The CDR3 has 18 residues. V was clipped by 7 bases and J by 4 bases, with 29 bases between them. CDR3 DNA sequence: TGTGCCAGCTCGACAATAAAAGGGGTTTCGGCTTCGGGAGAGACCCAGTACTTC. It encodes CASSTIKGVSASGETQYF.

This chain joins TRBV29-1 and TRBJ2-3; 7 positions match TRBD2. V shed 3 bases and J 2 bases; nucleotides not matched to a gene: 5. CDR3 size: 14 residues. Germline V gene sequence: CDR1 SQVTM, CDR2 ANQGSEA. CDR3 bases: TGCAGCGTTGATACGGGAGGTTCCACAGATACGCAGTATTTT. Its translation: CSVDTGGSTDTQYF.

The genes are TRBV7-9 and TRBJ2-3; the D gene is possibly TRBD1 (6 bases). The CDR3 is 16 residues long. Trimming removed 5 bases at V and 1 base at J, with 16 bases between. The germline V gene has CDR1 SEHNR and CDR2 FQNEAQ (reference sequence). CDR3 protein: CASSPKASGGTDTQYF. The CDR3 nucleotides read TGTGCCAGCAGCCCAAAGGCGTCAGGGGGCACAGATACGCAGTATTTT.

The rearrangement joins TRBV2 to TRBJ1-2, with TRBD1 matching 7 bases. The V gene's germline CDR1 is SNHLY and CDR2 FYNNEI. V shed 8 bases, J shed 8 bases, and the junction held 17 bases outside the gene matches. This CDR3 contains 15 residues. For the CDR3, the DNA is TGTGCCAGCCCGATAGAAACACAGGGGTTGGGAGGCTACACCTTC. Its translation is CASPIETQGLGGYTF.

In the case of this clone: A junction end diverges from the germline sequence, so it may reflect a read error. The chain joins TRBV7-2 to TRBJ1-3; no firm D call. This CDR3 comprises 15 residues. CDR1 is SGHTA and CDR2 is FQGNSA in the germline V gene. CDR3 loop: CASILVQLPGNTIYF. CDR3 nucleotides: TGTGCCAGCATCTTAGTACAGCTCCCTGGAAACACCATATATTTT. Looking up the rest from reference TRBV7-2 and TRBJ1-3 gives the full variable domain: GAGVSQSPSNKVTEKGKDVELRCDPISGHTALYWYRQSLGQGLEFLIYFQGNSAPDKSGLPSDRFSAERTGGSVSTLTIQRTQQEDSAVYLCASILVQLPGNTIYFGEGSWLTVV.

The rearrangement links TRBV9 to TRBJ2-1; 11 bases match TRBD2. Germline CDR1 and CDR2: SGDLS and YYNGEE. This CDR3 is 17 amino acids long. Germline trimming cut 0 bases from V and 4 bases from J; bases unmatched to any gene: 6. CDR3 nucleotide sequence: TGTGCCAGCAGCGTAGGTGCTAGCGGGGGGCTTTACAATGAGCAGTTCTTC. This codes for CASSVGASGGLYNEQFF. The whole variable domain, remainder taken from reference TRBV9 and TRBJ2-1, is DSGVTQTPKHLITATGQRVTLRCSPRSGDLSVYWYQQSLDQGLQFLIQYYNGEERAKGNILERFSAQQFPDLHSELNLSSLELGDSALYFCASSVGASGGLYNEQFFGPGTRLTVL.